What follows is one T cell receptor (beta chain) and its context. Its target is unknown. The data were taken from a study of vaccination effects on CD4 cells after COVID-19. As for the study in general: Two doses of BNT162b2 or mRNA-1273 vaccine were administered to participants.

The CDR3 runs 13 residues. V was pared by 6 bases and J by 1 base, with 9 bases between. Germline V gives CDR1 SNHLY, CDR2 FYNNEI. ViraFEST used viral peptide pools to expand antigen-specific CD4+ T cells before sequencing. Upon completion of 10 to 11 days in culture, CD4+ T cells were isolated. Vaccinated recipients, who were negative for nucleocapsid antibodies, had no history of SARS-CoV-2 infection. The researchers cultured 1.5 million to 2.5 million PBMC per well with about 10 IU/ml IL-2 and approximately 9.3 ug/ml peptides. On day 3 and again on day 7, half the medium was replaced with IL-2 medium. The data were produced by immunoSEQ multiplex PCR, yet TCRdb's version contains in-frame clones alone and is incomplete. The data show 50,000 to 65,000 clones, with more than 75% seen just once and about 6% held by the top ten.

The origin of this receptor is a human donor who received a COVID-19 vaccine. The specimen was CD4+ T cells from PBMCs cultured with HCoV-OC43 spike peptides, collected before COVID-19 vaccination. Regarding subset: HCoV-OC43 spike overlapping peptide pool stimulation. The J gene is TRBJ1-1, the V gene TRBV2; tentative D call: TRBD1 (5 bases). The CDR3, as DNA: TGTGCCAGCAGGGGCGACAGGAACACTGAAGCTTTCTTT. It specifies CASRGDRNTEAFF.